The 4 T cell receptor beta chains in this list originate from one sample, sequenced in a study of blood T cells in healthy people across ages. Combining a sample-barcoded 5' primer with a J-beta primer mix, a second PCR ran for about 7 to 11 cycles. MiXCR, run by TCRdb on the 5' RACE reads, gives a single entry per CDR3 protein. The table records hundreds of thousands of distinct CDR3 sequences, around 28% of them present only once. The material sequenced was blood. These receptors were taken from a woman of 80 years or more in good health.

As concerns this clonotype: Because the CDR3 is missing its conserved closing phenylalanine or tryptophan, this is likely a read error. This sequence joins TRBV4-1 and TRBJ2-7; tentative D call: TRBD2 (5 bases). Germline CDR1 is MGHRA and CDR2 is YSYEKL. CDR3 size: 17 residues. The CDR3: CASSQEGEELLEYEQYI. The CDR3, as DNA: TGCGCCAGCAGTCAAGAGGGTGAGGAGTTACTGGAATACGAGCAGTACATC.

This clonotype was counted many times. The CDR3 here is CASSFRPTQPKSTQYF. CDR3 nucleotide sequence: TGTGCCAGCAGCTTCCGCCCTACGCAACCCAAGAGTACCCAGTACTTC. This chain connects TRBV7-8 to TRBJ2-5; D remains unclear. This CDR3 has 16 amino acids. Per the germline V gene, CDR1 is SGHVS and CDR2 is FQNEAQ. V was shortened by 3 bases and J by 8 bases, with 22 bases between the two germline ends. Full variable domain (outside the CDR3, taken from reference TRBV7-8 and TRBJ2-5): GAGVSQSPRYKVAKRGQDVALRCDPISGHVSLFWYQQALGQGPEFLTYFQNEAQLDKSGLPSDRFFAERPEGSVSTLKIQRTQQEDSAVYLCASSFRPTQPKSTQYFGPGTRLLVL.

The chain links TRBV4-2 to TRBJ2-4; no definite D call. Near its end, the DNA agrees better with TRBJ2-5, so the J call may be wrong. The CDR3 consists of 16 residues. Germline values: CDR1 LGHNA, CDR2 YNFKEQ. CDR3 in DNA: TGTGCCAGCAGCCAAGACCTGACTGAACTCCAAGAGACCCAGTACTTC. It yields the protein CASSQDLTELQETQYF.

There are many counts of this clonotype. The chain carries TRBV5-1 and TRBJ2-1, with 11 positions matching TRBD2. The ends lost 0 bases at V and 5 bases at J; junction bases unmatched: 7. Germline CDR1 reads SGHRS; CDR2 reads YFSETQ. This CDR3 comprises 17 residues. CDR3 DNA sequence: TGCGCCAGCAGCTTGGCCATACAACTAGCGGGAGACAATGAGCAGTTCTTC. Translated, it gives CASSLAIQLAGDNEQFF.